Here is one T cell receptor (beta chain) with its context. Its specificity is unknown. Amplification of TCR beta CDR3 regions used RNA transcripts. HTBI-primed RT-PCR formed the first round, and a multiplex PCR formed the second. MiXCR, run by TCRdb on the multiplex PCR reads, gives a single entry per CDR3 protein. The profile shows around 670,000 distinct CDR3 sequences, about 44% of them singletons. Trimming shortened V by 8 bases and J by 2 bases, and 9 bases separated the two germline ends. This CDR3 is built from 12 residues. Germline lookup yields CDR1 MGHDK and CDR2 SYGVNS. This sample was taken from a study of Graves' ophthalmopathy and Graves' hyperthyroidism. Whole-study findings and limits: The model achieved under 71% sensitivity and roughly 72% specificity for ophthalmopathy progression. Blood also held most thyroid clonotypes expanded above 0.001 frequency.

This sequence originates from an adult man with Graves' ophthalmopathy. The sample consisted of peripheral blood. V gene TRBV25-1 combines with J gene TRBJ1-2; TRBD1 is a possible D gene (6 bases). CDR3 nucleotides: TGTGCCAGCTTAGGGACAAACTATGGCTACACCTTC. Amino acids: CASLGTNYGYTF.